This TCR beta chain was identified in a study of HIV-infected patients and healthy controls. Study outcomes and limitations: Healthy controls carried many MAIT alpha-chain CDR3s, while HIV+ repertoires had few. The study did not determine the donors' HLA types.

This clonotype was seen repeatedly, ten times or more. The antigen remains undetermined. 400 to 550 ng RNA was reverse transcribed with alpha and beta constant-region primers. Separate chain-specific third strand synthesis with multiplexing indices produced the alpha and beta libraries. A 5' RACE adapter with a random hexamer and the SP2 primer site was joined to cDNA. TCRdb used MiXCR to reprocess the 5' RACE reads, holding one entry per CDR3 protein. Found here are 10,000 to 15,000 distinct CDR3 sequences, roughly 10% of them singletons; the top ten hold around 6%. The germline CDR1 and CDR2 sequences are SEHNR and FQNEAQ (reference sequence). The V end was cut by 5 bases, the J end by 14 bases, with 16 bases between. There are 12 residues in the CDR3. No cell fractionation was done, so the repertoire covers all unsorted peripheral blood T cells.

The chain joins TRBV7-9 to TRBJ2-1; D possibly corresponds to TRBD1 (5 bases). Input material: blood. The origin of this receptor is an adult in good health. CDR3 amino acids: CASSAQDGREFF. The CDR3 DNA follows: TGTGCCAGCAGCGCACAGGACGGACGGGAGTTCTTC. The whole variable domain, filled in from reference TRBV7-9 and TRBJ2-1, reads DTGVSQNPRHKITKRGQNVTFRCDPISEHNRLYWYRQTLGQGPEFLTYFQNEAQLEKSRLLSDRFSAERPKGSFSTLEIQRTEQGDSAMYLCASSAQDGREFFGPGTRLTVL.